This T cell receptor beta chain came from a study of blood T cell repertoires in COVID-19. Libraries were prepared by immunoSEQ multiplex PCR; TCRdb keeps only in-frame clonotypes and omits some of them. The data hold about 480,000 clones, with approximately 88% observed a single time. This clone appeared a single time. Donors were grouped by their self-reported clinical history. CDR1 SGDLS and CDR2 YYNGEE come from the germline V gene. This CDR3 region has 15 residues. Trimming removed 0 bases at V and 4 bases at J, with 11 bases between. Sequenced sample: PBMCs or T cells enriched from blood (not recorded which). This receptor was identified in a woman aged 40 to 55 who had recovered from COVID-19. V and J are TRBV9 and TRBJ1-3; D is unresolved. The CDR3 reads CASSVVPTQGNTIYF. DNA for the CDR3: TGTGCCAGCAGCGTAGTTCCTACACAGGGAAACACCATATATTTT.